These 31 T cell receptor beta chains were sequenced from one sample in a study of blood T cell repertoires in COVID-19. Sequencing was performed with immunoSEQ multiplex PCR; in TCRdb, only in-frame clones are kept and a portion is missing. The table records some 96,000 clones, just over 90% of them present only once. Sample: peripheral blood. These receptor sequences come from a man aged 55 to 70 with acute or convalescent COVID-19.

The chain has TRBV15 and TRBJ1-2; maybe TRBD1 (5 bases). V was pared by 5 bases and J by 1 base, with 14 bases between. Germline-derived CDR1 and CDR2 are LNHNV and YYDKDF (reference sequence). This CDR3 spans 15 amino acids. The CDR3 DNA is TGTGCCACCAGCCACGGAGGGCAGGGTAACTATGGCTACACCTTC. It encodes CATSHGGQGNYGYTF.

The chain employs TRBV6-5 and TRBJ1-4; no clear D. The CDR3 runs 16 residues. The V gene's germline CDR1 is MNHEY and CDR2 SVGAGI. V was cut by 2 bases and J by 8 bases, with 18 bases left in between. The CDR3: CASSYEAGRDWEKLFF. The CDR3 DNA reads TGTGCCAGCAGTTACGAGGCGGGTAGGGATTGGGAAAAACTGTTTTTT.

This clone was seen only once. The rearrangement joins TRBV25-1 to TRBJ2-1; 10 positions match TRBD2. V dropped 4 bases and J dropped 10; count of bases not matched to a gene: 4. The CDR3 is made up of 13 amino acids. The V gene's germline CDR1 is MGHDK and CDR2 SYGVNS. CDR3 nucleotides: TGTGCCAGCAGTGTTAGCGGGGGGTTCGAGCAGTTCTTC. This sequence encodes CASSVSGGFEQFF.

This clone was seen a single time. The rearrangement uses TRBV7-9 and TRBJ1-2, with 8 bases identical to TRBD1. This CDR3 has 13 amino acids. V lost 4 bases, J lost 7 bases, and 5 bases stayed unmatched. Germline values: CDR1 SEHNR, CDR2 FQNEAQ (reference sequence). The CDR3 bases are TGTGCCAGCAGCTCCGGACAGGGTGGTGGCTACACCTTC. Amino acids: CASSSGQGGGYTF.

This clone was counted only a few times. CDR3 in amino acids: CASSIGPISPLHF. The DNA for the CDR3 is TGTGCCAGTAGTATAGGGCCGATATCACCCCTCCACTTT. This sequence joins TRBV19 and TRBJ1-6; D is uncertain. Looked up from germline, CDR1 is LNHDA and CDR2 is SQIVND (reference sequence). The CDR3 runs 13 residues. Between the trimmed V and J ends, which lost 1 base and 10 bases, there was a span of 8 bases.

CDR3 sequence reads: CASSFGTSEANEQFF. The CDR3 nucleotides are TGTGCCAGCAGCTTTGGGACTAGCGAAGCCAATGAGCAGTTCTTC. V and J are TRBV7-7 and TRBJ2-1; 10 nucleotides match TRBD2. V lost 3 bases and J lost 6; bases outside the gene matches: 5. The CDR3 extends over 15 amino acids. CDR1 SSHAT and CDR2 FNYEAQ come from the germline V gene (reference sequence).

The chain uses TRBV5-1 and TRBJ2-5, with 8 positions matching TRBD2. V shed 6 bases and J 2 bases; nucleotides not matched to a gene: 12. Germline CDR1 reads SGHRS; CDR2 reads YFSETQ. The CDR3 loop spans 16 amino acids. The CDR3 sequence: CASTSARAGVQETQYF. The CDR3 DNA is TGCGCCAGCACCTCAGCCAGAGCGGGGGTTCAAGAGACCCAGTACTTC.

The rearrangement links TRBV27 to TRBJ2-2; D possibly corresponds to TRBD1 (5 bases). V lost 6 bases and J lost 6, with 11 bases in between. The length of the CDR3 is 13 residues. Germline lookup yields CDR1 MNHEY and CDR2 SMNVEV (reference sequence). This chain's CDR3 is CASRVQAAGELFF. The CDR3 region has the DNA TGTGCCAGCAGGGTACAGGCAGCCGGGGAGCTGTTTTTT.

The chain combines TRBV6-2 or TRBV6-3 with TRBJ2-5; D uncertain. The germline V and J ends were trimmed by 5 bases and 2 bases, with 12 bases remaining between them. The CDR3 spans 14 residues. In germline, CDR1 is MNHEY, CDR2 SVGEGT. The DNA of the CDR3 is TGTGCCAGCAGTACCGGTTCGTGGCAAGAGACCCAGTACTTC. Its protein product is CASSTGSWQETQYF.

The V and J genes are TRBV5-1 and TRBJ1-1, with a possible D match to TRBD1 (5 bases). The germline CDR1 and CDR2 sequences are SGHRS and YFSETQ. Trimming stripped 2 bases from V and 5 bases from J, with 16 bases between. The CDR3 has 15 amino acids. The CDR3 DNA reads TGCGCCAGCAGCTTCCCAGCGGGACGGCCAACTGAAGCTTTCTTT. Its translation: CASSFPAGRPTEAFF.

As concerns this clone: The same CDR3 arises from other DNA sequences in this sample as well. The CDR3 loop reads CASSLDRPSYNEQFF. As DNA, the CDR3 is TGCGCCAGCAGCTTAGACAGGCCCTCCTACAATGAGCAGTTCTTC. This chain connects TRBV5-1 to TRBJ2-1, with a possible D match to TRBD1 (6 bases). Germline CDR1 reads SGHRS; CDR2 reads YFSETQ. The CDR3 runs 15 residues. V lost 2 bases and J 0 bases, leaving 9 bases between the germline ends.

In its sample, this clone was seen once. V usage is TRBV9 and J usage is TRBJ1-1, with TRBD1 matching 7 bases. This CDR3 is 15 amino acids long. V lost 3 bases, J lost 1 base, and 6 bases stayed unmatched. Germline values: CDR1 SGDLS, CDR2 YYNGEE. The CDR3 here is CASSAQGGPNTEAFF. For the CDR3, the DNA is TGTGCCAGCAGCGCGCAGGGGGGACCGAACACTGAAGCTTTCTTT.

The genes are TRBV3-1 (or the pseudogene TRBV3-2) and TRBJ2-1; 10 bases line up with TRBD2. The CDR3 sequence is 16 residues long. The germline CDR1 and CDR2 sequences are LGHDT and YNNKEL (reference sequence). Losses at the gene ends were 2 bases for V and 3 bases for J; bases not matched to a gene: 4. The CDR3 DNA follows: TGTGCCAGCAGCCAATGGAGCGGGGGGGACTACAATGAGCAGTTCTTC. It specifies CASSQWSGGDYNEQFF.

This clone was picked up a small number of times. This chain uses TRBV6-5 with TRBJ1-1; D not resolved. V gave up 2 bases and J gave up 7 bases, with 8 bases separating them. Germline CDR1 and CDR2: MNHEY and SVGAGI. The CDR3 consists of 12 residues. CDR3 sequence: CASSYKGGEAFF. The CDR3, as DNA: TGTGCCAGCAGTTACAAAGGCGGTGAAGCTTTCTTT.

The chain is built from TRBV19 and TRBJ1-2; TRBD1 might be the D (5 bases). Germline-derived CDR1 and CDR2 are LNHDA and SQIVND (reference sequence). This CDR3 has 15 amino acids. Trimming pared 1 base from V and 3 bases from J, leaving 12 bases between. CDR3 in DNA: TGTGCCAGTAGTATAGCCGCAGGGCGCGACTATGGCTACACCTTC. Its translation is CASSIAAGRDYGYTF.

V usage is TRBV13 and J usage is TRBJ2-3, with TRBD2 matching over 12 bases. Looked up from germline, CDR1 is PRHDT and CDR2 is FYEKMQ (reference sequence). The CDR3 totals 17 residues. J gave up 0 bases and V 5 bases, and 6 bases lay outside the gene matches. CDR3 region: CASSNRTSGASTDTQYF. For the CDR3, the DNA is TGTGCCAGCAGCAACCGGACTAGCGGGGCTAGCACAGATACGCAGTATTTT.

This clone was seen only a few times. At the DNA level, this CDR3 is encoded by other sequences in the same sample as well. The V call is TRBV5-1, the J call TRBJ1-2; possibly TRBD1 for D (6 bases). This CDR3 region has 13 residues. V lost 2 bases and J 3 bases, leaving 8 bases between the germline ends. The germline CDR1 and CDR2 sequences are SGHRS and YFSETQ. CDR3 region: CASSLQGDYGYTF. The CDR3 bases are TGCGCCAGCAGCTTACAGGGAGACTATGGCTACACCTTC. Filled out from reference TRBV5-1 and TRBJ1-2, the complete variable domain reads KAGVTQTPRYLIKTRGQQVTLSCSPISGHRSVSWYQQTPGQGLQFLFEYFSETQRNKGNFPGRFSGRQFSNSRSEMNVSTLELGDSALYLCASSLQGDYGYTFGSGTRLTVV.

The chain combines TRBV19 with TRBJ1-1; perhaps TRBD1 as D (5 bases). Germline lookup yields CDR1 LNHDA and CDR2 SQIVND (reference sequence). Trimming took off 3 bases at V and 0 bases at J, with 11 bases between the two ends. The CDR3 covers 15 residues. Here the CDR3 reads CASSIQTVMNTEAFF. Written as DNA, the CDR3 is TGTGCCAGTAGTATCCAGACAGTCATGAACACTGAAGCTTTCTTT.

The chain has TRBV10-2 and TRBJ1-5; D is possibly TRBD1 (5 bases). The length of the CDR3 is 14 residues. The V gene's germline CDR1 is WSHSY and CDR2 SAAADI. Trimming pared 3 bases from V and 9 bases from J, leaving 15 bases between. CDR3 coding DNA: TGCGCCAGCAGTGAAGGAAGGGGATGGCGGCCCCAGCATTTT. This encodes CASSEGRGWRPQHF.

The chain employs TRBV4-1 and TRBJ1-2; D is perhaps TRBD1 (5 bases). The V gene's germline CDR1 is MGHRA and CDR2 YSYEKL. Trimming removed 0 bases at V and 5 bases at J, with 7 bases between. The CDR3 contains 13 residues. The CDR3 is CASSQEGTYGYTF. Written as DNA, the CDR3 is TGCGCCAGCAGCCAAGAAGGGACTTATGGCTACACCTTC.

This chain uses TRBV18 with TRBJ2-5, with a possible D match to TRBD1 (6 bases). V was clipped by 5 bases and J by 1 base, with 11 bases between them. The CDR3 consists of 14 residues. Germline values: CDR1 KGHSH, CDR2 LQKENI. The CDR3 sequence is CASSRGSGQETQYF. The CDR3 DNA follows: TGTGCCAGCTCAAGGGGGTCGGGCCAAGAGACCCAGTACTTC.

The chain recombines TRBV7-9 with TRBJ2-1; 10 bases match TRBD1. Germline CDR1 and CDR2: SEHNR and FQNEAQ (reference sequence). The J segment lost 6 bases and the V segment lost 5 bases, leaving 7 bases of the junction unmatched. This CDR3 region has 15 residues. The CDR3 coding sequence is TGTGCCAGCAGCGACCGGGACAGGGGAGGCAATGAGCAGTTCTTC. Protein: CASSDRDRGGNEQFF.

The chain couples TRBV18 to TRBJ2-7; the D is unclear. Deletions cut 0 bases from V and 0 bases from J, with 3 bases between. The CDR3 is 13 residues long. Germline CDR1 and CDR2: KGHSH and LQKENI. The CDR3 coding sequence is TGTGCCAGCTCACCACCGAGCTCCTACGAGCAGTACTTC. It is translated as CASSPPSSYEQYF.

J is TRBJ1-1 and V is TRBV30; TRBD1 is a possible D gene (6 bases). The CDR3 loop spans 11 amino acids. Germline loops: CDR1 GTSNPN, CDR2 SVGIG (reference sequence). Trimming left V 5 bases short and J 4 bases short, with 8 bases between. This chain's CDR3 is CAWGQRTEAFF. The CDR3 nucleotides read TGTGCCTGGGGACAGCGCACTGAAGCTTTCTTT.

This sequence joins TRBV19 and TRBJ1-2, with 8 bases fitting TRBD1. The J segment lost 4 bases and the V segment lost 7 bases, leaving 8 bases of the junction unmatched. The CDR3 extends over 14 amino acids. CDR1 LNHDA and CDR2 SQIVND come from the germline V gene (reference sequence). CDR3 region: CASTPGQGRYGYTF. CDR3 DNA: TGTGCCAGTACTCCAGGACAGGGTCGCTATGGCTACACCTTC.

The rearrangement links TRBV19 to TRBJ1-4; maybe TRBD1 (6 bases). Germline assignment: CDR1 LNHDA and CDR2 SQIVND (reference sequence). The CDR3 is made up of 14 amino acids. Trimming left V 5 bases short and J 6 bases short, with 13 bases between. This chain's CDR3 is CASSVRGVDEKLFF. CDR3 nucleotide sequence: TGTGCCAGTAGTGTCAGGGGAGTGGATGAAAAACTGTTTTTT.

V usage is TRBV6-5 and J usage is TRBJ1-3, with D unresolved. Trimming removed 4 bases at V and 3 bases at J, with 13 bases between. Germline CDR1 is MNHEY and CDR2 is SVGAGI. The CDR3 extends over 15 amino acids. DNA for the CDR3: TGTGCCAGCAGTTCCACCGGGGTTGGTGGAAACACCATATATTTT. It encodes CASSSTGVGGNTIYF.

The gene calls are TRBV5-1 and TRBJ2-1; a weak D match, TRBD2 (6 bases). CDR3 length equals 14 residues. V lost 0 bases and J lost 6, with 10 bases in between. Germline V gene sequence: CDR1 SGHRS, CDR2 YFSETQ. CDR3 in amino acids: CASSLVGGVNEQFF. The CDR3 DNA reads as TGCGCCAGCAGCTTGGTAGGAGGGGTCAATGAGCAGTTCTTC.

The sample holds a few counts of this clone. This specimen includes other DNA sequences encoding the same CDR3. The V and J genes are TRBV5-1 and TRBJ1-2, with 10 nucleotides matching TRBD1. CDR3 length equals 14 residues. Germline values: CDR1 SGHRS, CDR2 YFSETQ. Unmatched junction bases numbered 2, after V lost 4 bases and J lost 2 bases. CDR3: CASSGGQGNYGYTF. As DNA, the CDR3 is TGCGCCAGCAGCGGGGGACAGGGGAACTATGGCTACACCTTC. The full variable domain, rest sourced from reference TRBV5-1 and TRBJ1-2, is KAGVTQTPRYLIKTRGQQVTLSCSPISGHRSVSWYQQTPGQGLQFLFEYFSETQRNKGNFPGRFSGRQFSNSRSEMNVSTLELGDSALYLCASSGGQGNYGYTFGSGTRLTVV.

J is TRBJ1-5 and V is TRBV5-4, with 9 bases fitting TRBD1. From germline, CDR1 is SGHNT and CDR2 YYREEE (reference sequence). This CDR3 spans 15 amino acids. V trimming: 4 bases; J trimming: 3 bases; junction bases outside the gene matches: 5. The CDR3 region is CASSNRDRDNQPQHF. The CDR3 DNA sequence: TGTGCCAGCAGCAACCGGGACAGGGACAATCAGCCCCAGCATTTT.

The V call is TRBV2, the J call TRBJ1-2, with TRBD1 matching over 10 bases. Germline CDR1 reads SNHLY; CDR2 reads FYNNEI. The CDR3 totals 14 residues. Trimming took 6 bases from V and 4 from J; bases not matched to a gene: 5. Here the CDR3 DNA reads TGTGCCAGCAGGCCAGGGGACAGGGGCTATGGCTACACCTTC. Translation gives CASRPGDRGYGYTF.